The clone carrying this T cell receptor (beta chain) was recorded a few times. Its target is not known. Purity of each sorted population was above 98%. The CDR3 sequence is 14 residues long. The V and J ends lost 6 bases and 3 bases, in that order; junction bases with no gene match: 4. Germline V CDR1 and CDR2: SGHVS, FNYEAQ. This specimen comes from a study of beta chain features in type 1 diabetes. Whole-study results and caveats: Diminished insertions and augmented deletions at VDJ junctions characterized type 1 diabetes patients. TCRB CDR3s were moderately but significantly shorter in Type 1 diabetes patients in all four CD4+ subsets. The similarity of naive, central memory and Treg TCRB repertoires appeared greater among patients than among healthy donors.

Reverse transcription of all isolated RNA meant that expressed TCRB transcripts were sequenced. Some clones are missing from TCRdb's copy, which holds only in-frame ones; the method was immunoSEQ multiplex PCR. The sample shows hundreds of thousands of clones, about a sixth of them seen only once. The TCR sequence derives from a young man in good health. The sample comprised naive CD4+ T cells from blood. This chain uses TRBV7-6 with TRBJ2-2; the match to TRBD1 covers 7 bases. DNA for the CDR3: TGTGCCAGCAGACAGGGGTGGGACACCGGGGAGCTGTTTTTT. Protein: CASRQGWDTGELFF.